This entry lists 25 T cell receptor beta chains sequenced from one sample in a study of T cell clonality in common variable immunodeficiency. Overall study findings and caveats: Fewer deletions and N-nucleotide insertions were reportedly seen in common variable immunodeficiency TCR beta sequences.

These receptors' antigens are unknown. Assay: immunoSEQ multiplex PCR; the TCRdb copy retains only in-frame clones and omits some. Recorded for this sample: 15,000 to 17,000 clones. Sequenced material: peripheral blood mononuclear cells. The receptors stem from a human donor with common variable immunodeficiency.

Notes on this clone: Sequencing ends 3 residues short of the CDR3 end; the germline J gene provides the rest. The rearrangement uses TRBV18 and TRBJ2-6; no reliable D call. V was shortened by 6 bases and J by 0 bases, with 3 bases between the two germline ends. Germline V CDR1 and CDR2: KGHSH, LQKENI. The CDR3 extends over 13 amino acids. CDR3 in amino acids: CASSYSGANVLTF. CDR3 DNA (partial): TGTGCCAGCTCGTACTCTGGGGCCAACGTC.

In regard to this clone: The read ends 3 residues early relative to the CDR3; the germline J gene fills the gap. V and J are TRBV7-7 and TRBJ1-3; D is undetermined. Trimming left V 5 bases short and J 0 bases short, with 11 bases between. Germline V gives CDR1 SSHAT, CDR2 FNYEAQ (reference sequence). This CDR3 is built from 15 residues. CDR3: CASSPAASSGNTIYF. The DNA read from the CDR3 is TGTGCCAGCAGCCCGGCGGCCAGCTCTGGAAACACC.

About this clone itself: The read terminates 3 residues before the CDR3 end, so the remaining end is supplied by the germline J gene. V is TRBV20-1 and J is TRBJ1-6; D is undetermined. Trimming took 3 bases from V and 5 from J, leaving 14 bases between them. The CDR3 is 15 amino acids. Germline lookup yields CDR1 DFQATT and CDR2 SNEGSKA (reference sequence). The DNA read from the CDR3 is TGCAGTGCTAGTTGGGTAACAGCAAATAATTCACCC. Translating it yields CSASWVTANNSP. The CDR3 as a whole reads CSASWVTANNSPLHF.

This CDR3 is CASSTGQGRAPLHF. Incomplete CDR3 DNA: TGTGCCAGCAGTACGGGACAGGGAAGAGCACCC. The chain combines TRBV2 with TRBJ1-6; 9 nucleotides match TRBD1. With the read ending 3 residues before the CDR3 end, the germline J gene is used to fill in that end. Trimming removed 5 bases from V and 11 bases from J; junction bases left unmatched: 7. The CDR3 contains 14 residues. Germline lookup yields CDR1 SNHLY and CDR2 FYNNEI. Based on the CDR3 plus reference TRBV2 and TRBJ1-6, the full variable domain is EPEVTQTPSHQVTQMGQEVILRCVPISNHLYFYWYRQILGQKVEFLVSFYNNEISEKSEIFDDQFSVERPDGSNFTLKIRSTKLEDSAMYFCASSTGQGRAPLHFGNGTRLTVT.

For this clone: The read terminates 3 residues before the CDR3 end, so the remaining end is supplied by the germline J gene. This chain links TRBV20-1 with TRBJ1-5, with a weak D call TRBD1 (5 bases). V was cut by 3 bases and J by 4 bases, with 13 bases left in between. Germline loops: CDR1 DFQATT, CDR2 SNEGSKA (reference sequence). This CDR3 contains 14 residues. The part of the CDR3 DNA that was read is TGCAGTGCTAGCCGGGGGGACCTGAATCAGCCC. It encodes CSASRGDLNQP. The whole CDR3 is CSASRGDLNQPQHF.

With regard to this clone: Read coverage stops 3 residues before the CDR3 terminus; the germline J gene supplies the remainder. V gene TRBV18 combines with J gene TRBJ2-7; 9 nucleotides align to TRBD1. Germline trimming cut 3 bases from V and 2 bases from J; bases unmatched to any gene: 5. The CDR3 has 15 amino acids. Per the germline V gene, CDR1 is KGHSH and CDR2 is LQKENI. Incomplete CDR3 DNA: TGTGCCAGCTCACCCGGACAGGGGCTAACCTACGAG. This gives the protein CASSPGQGLTYE. The entire CDR3 reads CASSPGQGLTYEQYF.

Regarding this clone: The read terminates 3 residues ahead of where the CDR3 ends, so the germline J gene completes it. This sequence joins TRBV29-1 and TRBJ2-7, with TRBD2 matching over 11 bases. Trimming at V came to 5 bases and at J to 0 bases, leaving 12 bases not matched to a gene. The CDR3 is made up of 17 amino acids. CDR1 and CDR2 (germline): SQVTM, ANQGSEA. CDR3 sequence: CSVSGLAGGENSYEQYF. The CDR3 bases that were read are TGCAGCGTTTCTGGGCTAGCGGGAGGCGAGAACTCCTACGAG.

Concerning this clone itself: From the germline J gene comes the end of the CDR3, since the read stops 3 residues before it. The rearrangement joins TRBV18 to TRBJ2-5; maybe TRBD1 (5 bases). The ends were cut back, 2 bases at V and 5 bases at J, with 6 bases in the middle. The CDR3 runs to 12 residues. The germline CDR1 and CDR2 sequences are KGHSH and LQKENI. The part of the CDR3 DNA that was read is TGTGCCAGCTCACCAGGGGCGGAGACC. It codes for CASSPGAET. The full CDR3 sequence reads CASSPGAETQYF.

The CDR3 loop reads CASRDSGPSYEQYF. CDR3 DNA, as far as it was read: TGCGCCAGCCGGGACAGTGGTCCCTCCTACGAG. The V gene is TRBV10-2, the J gene TRBJ2-7; TRBD1 aligns across 7 bases. The sequence runs out 3 residues before the end of the CDR3; the remainder is reconstructed from the germline J gene. The CDR3 loop spans 14 amino acids. Trimming removed 8 bases from V and 0 bases from J; junction bases left unmatched: 7. Germline CDR1 WSHSY, CDR2 SAAADI.

In regard to this clone: The CDR3 end falls 3 residues outside the read, so it is completed with the germline J gene. The chain is built from TRBV20-1 and TRBJ2-1, with 8 bases fitting TRBD2. Germline CDR1 is DFQATT and CDR2 is SNEGSKA (reference sequence). Trimming removed 4 bases from V and 8 bases from J; junction bases left unmatched: 10. The CDR3 is 14 amino acids. This chain's CDR3 is CSATAGADEDEQFF. The part of the CDR3 DNA that was read is TGCAGTGCTACAGCGGGAGCAGACGAGGATGAG.

Comment on this clone: The CDR3 end is not reached by the read, which stops 3 residues before it; the germline J gene fills it in. The chain uses TRBV11-2 and TRBJ1-1; 9 bases are shared with TRBD1. The CDR3 loop spans 14 amino acids. V gave up 5 bases and J gave up 5 bases; unmatched junction bases: 6. Looked up from germline, CDR1 is SGHAT and CDR2 is FQNNGV. The CDR3 sequence: CASSPQGAFTEAFF. The sequenced part of the CDR3 DNA is TGTGCCAGCAGCCCACAGGGGGCGTTTACTGAA.

Regarding this clone: The CDR3 extends 3 residues past the end of the read, so its final part is completed from the germline J gene. V usage is TRBV5-1 and J usage is TRBJ1-5, with 8 nucleotides matching TRBD1. The CDR3 extends over 14 amino acids. The V gene end was trimmed by 3 bases and the J gene end by 3 bases; junction bases not matched to a gene: 2. Per the germline V gene, CDR1 is SGHRS and CDR2 is YFSETQ. The covered CDR3 bases are TGCGCCAGCAGCTCGGGACAGGACAATCAGCCC. Translation: CASSSGQDNQP. The full CDR3 is CASSSGQDNQPQHF.

CDR3 protein: CASRGANRDYNEQFF. Partial CDR3 DNA: TGTGCCAGCAGGGGGGCCAACCGGGACTACAATGAG. The rearrangement links TRBV2 to TRBJ2-1; tentative D call: TRBD1 (6 bases). The CDR3 extends 3 residues past the end of the read, so its final part is completed from the germline J gene. This CDR3 has 15 residues. V shed 6 bases and J shed 3 bases, with 15 bases lying between them. Germline V gene sequence: CDR1 SNHLY, CDR2 FYNNEI.

Comment on this clone: Sequencing ends 3 residues short of the CDR3 end; the germline J gene provides the rest. This chain links TRBV7-9 with TRBJ1-4; 7 nucleotides align to TRBD1. V gave up 0 bases and J gave up 6 bases; unmatched junction bases: 4. Germline V CDR1 and CDR2: SEHNR, FQNEAQ (reference sequence). The CDR3 sequence is 15 residues long. The CDR3 here is CASSLARDSDEKLFF. The CDR3 DNA, read in part, is TGTGCCAGCAGCTTAGCTAGGGACAGTGATGAAAAA.

Concerning this clone itself: The read terminates 3 residues ahead of where the CDR3 ends, so the germline J gene completes it. The chain is built from TRBV29-1 and TRBJ2-1, with D perhaps given as TRBD1 or TRBD2 (5 bases each). With 3 bases removed from V and 3 bases from J, the gap between germline ends came to 6 bases. CDR3 length: 12 amino acids. The germline gives CDR1 SQVTM, CDR2 ANQGSEA. The CDR3 bases that were read are TGCAGCGTTGAGAGGGGCTACAATGAG. This sequence encodes CSVERGYNE. Given in full, the CDR3 is CSVERGYNEQFF.

As to this clone: The read terminates 3 residues ahead of where the CDR3 ends, so the germline J gene completes it. This chain joins TRBV20-1 and TRBJ2-5, with D tentatively TRBD2 (7 bases). V gave up 5 bases and J gave up 0 bases, with 25 bases separating them. There are 18 residues in the CDR3. Germline CDR1 is DFQATT and CDR2 is SNEGSKA (reference sequence). CDR3 DNA, as far as it was read: TGCAGTGCTCCAAGGGGGGGAGCGGGACACCTGTACCAAGAGACC. This translates into CSAPRGGAGHLYQET. The whole CDR3 reads CSAPRGGAGHLYQETQYF.

Regarding this clone: The read terminates 3 residues before the CDR3 end, so the remaining end is supplied by the germline J gene. The chain joins TRBV29-1 to TRBJ1-1; TRBD1 aligns across 9 bases. The trim removed 8 bases at V and 2 bases at J, leaving 9 bases unmatched. This CDR3 has 14 amino acids. The V gene's germline CDR1 is SQVTM and CDR2 ANQGSEA. The sequenced CDR3 bases are TGCAGCTTCTCTAGGACAGGGGCCAACACTGAA. The encoded protein is CSFSRTGANTE. Given in full, the CDR3 is CSFSRTGANTEAFF.

In the case of this clone: The read terminates 3 residues ahead of where the CDR3 ends, so the germline J gene completes it. The chain uses TRBV5-5 and TRBJ1-6; D gene unclear. Germline CDR1 and CDR2: SGHKS and YYEKEE (reference sequence). V was trimmed by 0 bases and J by 5 bases, leaving 9 bases between them. This CDR3 has 15 residues. The sequenced CDR3 bases are TGTGCCAGCAGCTTGGGTGACACCGATAATTCACCC. Translation gives CASSLGDTDNSP. The whole CDR3 is CASSLGDTDNSPLHF.

A word on this clone: The sequenced fragment ends 3 residues before the CDR3 boundary, so the rest is inferred from the germline J gene. This sequence joins TRBV18 and TRBJ2-5, with a tentative D call TRBD2 (6 bases). The CDR3 contains 15 residues. V gave up 2 bases and J gave up 0 bases, with 10 bases separating them. Germline lookup yields CDR1 KGHSH and CDR2 LQKENI. The CDR3 protein is CASSPNTGDQETQYF. The sequenced part of the CDR3 DNA is TGTGCCAGCTCACCAAATACGGGGGACCAAGAGACC.

This clone is called medium-sized (0.01 to 0.1%) based on its frequency. With the read ending 3 residues before the CDR3 end, the germline J gene is used to fill in that end. This chain links TRBV30 with TRBJ1-4; no firm D call. Per the germline V gene, CDR1 is GTSNPN and CDR2 is SVGIG (reference sequence). Trimming cost V 0 bases and J 7 bases, with 12 bases left between them. This CDR3 is 14 amino acids long. The covered CDR3 bases are TGTGCCTGGAGTGTGTGGGGAGCGGGTGAAAAA. Encoded protein: CAWSVWGAGEK. The complete CDR3 sequence is CAWSVWGAGEKLFF.

As regards this clone: The DNA ends 3 residues before the CDR3 does, and the rest of the CDR3 is filled in from the germline J gene. The chain joins TRBV29-1 to TRBJ2-1; D is unclear. Germline CDR1 reads SQVTM; CDR2 reads ANQGSEA. The V end was cut by 2 bases, the J end by 4 bases, with 9 bases between. CDR3 length equals 13 residues. CDR3 bases read: TGCAGCGTTGAAAGGCAGACTTACAATGAG. Translating gives CSVERQTYNE. The full CDR3 is CSVERQTYNEQFF.

Turning to this clone: The read is 3 residues too short to cover the CDR3 end, so that end is filled in from the germline J gene. The chain recombines TRBV5-6 with TRBJ1-6; D is possibly TRBD1 (6 bases). Trimming removed 2 bases at V and 10 bases at J, with 13 bases between. Germline V CDR1 and CDR2: SGHDT, YYEEEE. This CDR3 is built from 14 residues. CDR3 residues: CASSLKDRKSPLHF. The CDR3 bases that were read are TGTGCCAGCAGCTTAAAGGACAGAAAGTCACCC.

Its frequency marks this clone as medium-sized. The read terminates 3 residues ahead of where the CDR3 ends, so the germline J gene completes it. The chain recombines TRBV14 with TRBJ1-2, with 9 bases matching TRBD1. This CDR3 region has 15 residues. The germline CDR1 and CDR2 sequences are SGHDN and FVKESK. The CDR3 DNA, read in part, is TGTGCCAGCAGCCTCTCGGGACAGGGCGTGGGGGGC. It specifies CASSLSGQGVGG. From start to end, the CDR3 is CASSLSGQGVGGYTF.

Details on this clone: With the read ending 3 residues before the CDR3 end, the germline J gene is used to fill in that end. J is TRBJ2-3 and V is TRBV19; tentative D call: TRBD2 (5 bases). Trimming left V 3 bases short and J 6 bases short, with 10 bases between. This CDR3 spans 13 amino acids. Per the germline V gene, CDR1 is LNHDA and CDR2 is SQIVND (reference sequence). The CDR3 protein is CASSIIGVDTQYF. The sequenced part of the CDR3 DNA is TGTGCCAGTAGTATTATCGGGGTCGATACG.

Measured by frequency, this clone is medium-sized. Read sequence stops 3 residues before the CDR3 end, and the germline J gene provides the missing end. The gene calls are TRBV19 and TRBJ2-1; D is unclear. The CDR3 has 14 residues. The germline CDR1 and CDR2 sequences are LNHDA and SQIVND (reference sequence). The V end was cut by 3 bases, the J end by 7 bases, with 13 bases between. The part of the CDR3 DNA that was read is TGTGCCAGTAGTATTTTCGACTCCCTAAATGAG. This codes for CASSIFDSLNE. The entire CDR3 reads CASSIFDSLNEQFF. Full variable domain (missing parts from reference TRBV19 and TRBJ2-1): DGGITQSPKYLFRKEGQNVTLSCEQNLNHDAMYWYRQDPGQGLRLIYYSQIVNDFQKGDIAEGYSVSREKKESFPLTVTSAQKNPTAFYLCASSIFDSLNEQFFGPGTRLTVL.